Following are 27 T cell receptor beta chains from one sample sequenced in a study of blood T cell repertoires in COVID-19. Some clones are missing from TCRdb's copy, which holds only in-frame ones; the method was immunoSEQ multiplex PCR. The profile shows under 350,000 clones, about nine tenths of them singletons. The specimen was PBMCs or T cells enriched from blood (not recorded which). These TCRs come from a man aged 30 to 39 who had recovered from COVID-19.

The CDR3 DNA reads as TGCGCCAGCAGCTTGGCCCTGGGGCTAGCGGGGGCGATATCCTACAATGAGCAGTTCTTC. Translation gives CASSLALGLAGAISYNEQFF. V gene TRBV5-1 combines with J gene TRBJ2-1; TRBD2 matches 10 bases. The J segment lost 1 base and the V segment lost 0 bases, leaving 13 bases of the junction unmatched. Germline V CDR1 and CDR2: SGHRS, YFSETQ. This CDR3 region has 20 residues.

The rearrangement uses TRBV10-2 and TRBJ1-4; perhaps TRBD1 as D (6 bases). V lost 4 bases, J lost 4 bases, and 16 bases lay in between. Looked up from germline, CDR1 is WSHSY and CDR2 is SAAADI. This CDR3 has 16 residues. The DNA for the CDR3 is TGCGCCAGCAGTGGGGGGCCCGGCCGTCTTAATGAAAAACTGTTTTTT. Protein: CASSGGPGRLNEKLFF.

This clone was detected only once. This chain links TRBV2 with TRBJ1-3; D is ambiguous. CDR1 SNHLY and CDR2 FYNNEI come from the germline V gene. The V end was cut by 0 bases, the J end by 14 bases, with 5 bases between. This CDR3 region has 10 residues. CDR3 in DNA: TGTGCCAGCAGTGAAGCTCGGGTATATTTT. Translating it yields CASSEARVYF.

This clone was detected a few times. The J gene is TRBJ1-1, the V gene TRBV5-1; no reliable D call. Germline V gives CDR1 SGHRS, CDR2 YFSETQ. This CDR3 has 15 amino acids. With 0 bases removed from V and 6 bases from J, the gap between germline ends came to 15 bases. CDR3 protein: CASSLAQVPGAEAFF. The CDR3 DNA follows: TGCGCCAGCAGCTTGGCCCAGGTCCCCGGTGCTGAAGCTTTCTTT.

V usage is TRBV5-5 and J usage is TRBJ1-2; no definite D call. CDR3 length: 17 amino acids. Looked up from germline, CDR1 is SGHKS and CDR2 is YYEKEE (reference sequence). The V gene lost 4 bases and the J gene lost 7 bases, with 26 bases spanning the gap. CDR3: CASSQQSRVAVPLGYTF. The CDR3 coding sequence is TGTGCCAGCAGCCAGCAATCCCGGGTTGCTGTTCCTCTTGGCTACACCTTC.

The genes are TRBV7-9 and TRBJ2-2, with TRBD2 identical over 8 bases. The trim removed 1 base at V and 1 base at J, leaving 2 bases unmatched. This CDR3 is built from 16 residues. In germline, CDR1 is SEHNR, CDR2 FQNEAQ (reference sequence). The CDR3 DNA sequence: TGTGCCAGCAGCTTAGGCACTAGCGGGAACACCGGGGAGCTGTTTTTT. This encodes CASSLGTSGNTGELFF.

The CDR3 loop is CASSFPSVAAEAFF. The CDR3 DNA sequence: TGTGCCAGCAGCTTCCCAAGCGTCGCGGCTGAAGCTTTCTTT. The V call is TRBV5-5, the J call TRBJ1-1; D gene unclear. CDR1 is SGHKS, CDR2 YYEKEE, per germline (reference sequence). The V end was cut by 2 bases, the J end by 6 bases, with 14 bases between. This CDR3 contains 14 residues.

The V gene is TRBV12-5, the J gene TRBJ1-3; the D is unclear. This CDR3 comprises 16 residues. V was clipped by 5 bases and J by 0 bases, with 14 bases between them. Germline V gene sequence: CDR1 LGHNT, CDR2 FRNRAP. CDR3 nucleotides: TGTGCTAGTGGTACCCGGGGAGTCAGCTCTGGAAACACCATATATTTT. Encoded protein: CASGTRGVSSGNTIYF.

The CDR3 coding sequence is TGTGCCAGCAGCTTAGGGGGAGGGCCCTCCTACAATGAGCAGTTCTTC. Protein: CASSLGGGPSYNEQFF. The chain is built from TRBV11-3 and TRBJ2-1; TRBD2 matches 7 bases. Unmatched junction bases numbered 3, after V lost 1 base and J lost 0 bases. The CDR3 extends over 16 amino acids. Germline V gene sequence: CDR1 SGHNT, CDR2 YENEEA.

The rearrangement links TRBV11-3 to TRBJ2-1; 8 nucleotides match TRBD1. The J segment lost 2 bases and the V segment lost 5 bases, leaving 5 bases of the junction unmatched. The V gene's germline CDR1 is SGHNT and CDR2 YENEEA. The CDR3 covers 15 residues. CDR3 in DNA: TGTGCCAGCAGCGCGGGGACAGGCCCCTACAATGAGCAGTTCTTC. Translation gives CASSAGTGPYNEQFF.

This clone has a handful of counts. This rearrangement joins TRBV21-1 to TRBJ1-5; the D call TRBD1 from the table was never checked on the DNA. TRBV21-1 represents a pseudogene. CDR3 length: 17 amino acids. In DNA, the CDR3 is TGTGCCAGCCGCAGGGACAGGGGTCGAGGTGGCAATCAGCCCCAGCATTTT. This gives the protein CASRRDRGRGGNQPQHF.

The rearrangement joins TRBV19 to TRBJ1-1; D is uncertain. This CDR3 contains 14 residues. Looked up from germline, CDR1 is LNHDA and CDR2 is SQIVND (reference sequence). V lost 7 bases and J lost 0, with 12 bases in between. The CDR3 bases are TGTGCCAGTACCCGACGCGGCATGAACACTGAAGCTTTCTTT. Its translation: CASTRRGMNTEAFF. The full variable domain, rest sourced from reference TRBV19 and TRBJ1-1, is DGGITQSPKYLFRKEGQNVTLSCEQNLNHDAMYWYRQDPGQGLRLIYYSQIVNDFQKGDIAEGYSVSREKKESFPLTVTSAQKNPTAFYLCASTRRGMNTEAFFGQGTRLTVV.

This sequence joins TRBV6-5 and TRBJ2-7, with 8 nucleotides matching TRBD2. CDR1 is MNHEY and CDR2 is SVGAGI in the germline V gene. The V segment lost 7 bases and the J segment 0 bases; nucleotides outside the gene matches: 8. The CDR3 loop spans 15 amino acids. For the CDR3, the DNA is TGTGCCAGCACCCTTCATAGCGGGGCCTCCTACGAGCAGTACTTC. It yields the protein CASTLHSGASYEQYF.

The chain has TRBV28 and TRBJ1-2, with TRBD1 as a possible D gene (5 bases). In germline, CDR1 is MDHEN, CDR2 SYDVKM. The CDR3 has 14 residues. V lost 6 bases to trimming and J lost 4 bases, with 15 bases between them. The chain's CDR3 is CASSSQGSGYGYTF. CDR3 DNA: TGTGCCAGCAGCTCTCAGGGAAGTGGCTATGGCTACACCTTC.

The chain recombines TRBV10-1 with TRBJ2-5; 11 bases agree with TRBD1. The germline CDR1 and CDR2 sequences are WNHNN and SYGVQD (reference sequence). CDR3 length equals 15 residues. V trimming: 6 bases; J trimming: 5 bases; junction bases outside the gene matches: 8. CDR3 nucleotide sequence: TGCGCCAGCAGCGATCGGACAGGGGGCAGGGAGACCCAGTACTTC. Encoded protein: CASSDRTGGRETQYF.

The chain recombines TRBV5-1 with TRBJ2-3; perhaps TRBD2 as D (6 bases). The CDR3 loop spans 15 amino acids. Trimming cost V 5 bases and J 2 bases, with 15 bases left between them. Germline CDR1 SGHRS, CDR2 YFSETQ. Here the CDR3 DNA reads TGCGCCAGCAGGAGGGTTTTGGGACTCACAGATACGCAGTATTTT. This gives the protein CASRRVLGLTDTQYF.

This chain uses TRBV7-2 with TRBJ1-1; TRBD1 matches at 8 bases. J gave up 10 bases and V 3 bases, and 10 bases lay outside the gene matches. This CDR3 comprises 14 residues. Germline V gene data show CDR1 as SGHTA and CDR2 as FQGNSA. CDR3 loop: CASSFGPTGAGAFF. The CDR3 region has the DNA TGTGCCAGCAGCTTTGGCCCGACAGGGGCAGGAGCTTTCTTT.

V gene TRBV11-3 combines with J gene TRBJ2-3; perhaps TRBD2 as D (6 bases). The CDR3 loop spans 15 amino acids. Trimming took off 3 bases at V and 0 bases at J, with 10 bases between the two ends. Germline V gene lookup returns CDR1 SGHNT and CDR2 YENEEA. The CDR3 reads CASSFGSASTDTQYF. For the CDR3, the DNA is TGTGCCAGCAGCTTCGGGAGCGCTAGCACAGATACGCAGTATTTT.

This clone was counted a single time. CDR3 amino acids: CVRSRTGENTEAFF. CDR3 nucleotide sequence: TGTGTCAGAAGTCGAACAGGGGAGAACACTGAAGCTTTCTTT. The J gene is TRBJ1-1, the V gene TRBV7-5; the listed D gene, TRBD1, was not tested against the DNA. TRBV7-5 is a pseudogene segment. There are 14 residues in the CDR3.

The chain combines TRBV27 with TRBJ1-5; D gene uncertain. Trimming removed 4 bases at V and 3 bases at J, with 10 bases between. Per germline, CDR1 MNHEY and CDR2 SMNVEV (reference sequence). The CDR3 covers 14 residues. This chain's CDR3 is CASSSPLTNQPQHF. The CDR3 nucleotides read TGTGCCAGCAGTTCCCCGCTAACCAATCAGCCCCAGCATTTT.

V is TRBV2 and J is TRBJ2-5; 11 positions match TRBD2. CDR3 length equals 15 residues. Germline V gene sequence: CDR1 SNHLY, CDR2 FYNNEI. J lost 4 bases, V lost 4 bases, and 5 bases had no gene match. CDR3: CASSVLAGAPETQYF. DNA of the CDR3: TGTGCCAGCAGTGTACTAGCGGGAGCCCCAGAGACCCAGTACTTC. The full variable domain, rest sourced from reference TRBV2 and TRBJ2-5, is EPEVTQTPSHQVTQMGQEVILRCVPISNHLYFYWYRQILGQKVEFLVSFYNNEISEKSEIFDDQFSVERPDGSNFTLKIRSTKLEDSAMYFCASSVLAGAPETQYFGPGTRLLVL.

The rearrangement uses TRBV6-5 and TRBJ2-7; 7 nucleotides match TRBD1. CDR3 length: 14 amino acids. The ends lost 6 bases at V and 5 bases at J; junction bases unmatched: 10. CDR1 and CDR2 (germline): MNHEY, SVGAGI. CDR3 bases: TGTGCCAGCAGGGGGACAGCCTTTTGGGACGAGCAGTACTTC. Its translation is CASRGTAFWDEQYF.

Of note for this clone: This CDR3 is also generated by other DNA sequences in the sample. V is TRBV5-1 and J is TRBJ2-3, with TRBD2 identical over 8 bases. The CDR3 sequence is 15 residues long. Germline-derived CDR1 and CDR2 are SGHRS and YFSETQ. J lost 0 bases, V lost 2 bases, and 2 bases had no gene match. The CDR3 is CASSFQRGSTDTQYF. The CDR3 DNA sequence: TGCGCCAGCAGCTTTCAGCGGGGGAGCACAGATACGCAGTATTTT.

This clone was seen once. This chain links TRBV20-1 with TRBJ1-1; D gene uncertain. Germline V gene data show CDR1 as DFQATT and CDR2 as SNEGSKA (reference sequence). Trimming took 3 bases from V and 0 from J, leaving 8 bases between them. The CDR3 sequence is 13 residues long. The CDR3 spells CSASNQVNTEAFF. CDR3 nucleotides: TGCAGTGCTAGTAATCAGGTGAACACTGAAGCTTTCTTT.

This clone turned up a few times. CDR3 region: CASSPIGDTEAFF. The CDR3 DNA reads TGTGCCAGCAGCCCCATAGGGGACACTGAAGCTTTCTTT. The genes are TRBV14 and TRBJ1-1; possible D gene TRBD1, 5 bases. Germline V CDR1 and CDR2: SGHDN, FVKESK. This CDR3 is built from 13 residues. V shed 4 bases and J shed 3 bases, with 9 bases lying between them.

The chain joins TRBV15 to TRBJ1-2; D gene uncertain. This CDR3 contains 15 residues. V was clipped by 8 bases and J by 4 bases, with 20 bases between them. Germline values: CDR1 LNHNV, CDR2 YYDKDF (reference sequence). This CDR3 reads CATSQARTAGYGYTF. In DNA, the CDR3 is TGTGCCACCTCCCAAGCTAGAACGGCGGGCTATGGCTACACCTTC.

The rearrangement uses TRBV6-5 and TRBJ2-7; 11 bases are shared with TRBD2. The germline gives CDR1 MNHEY, CDR2 SVGAGI. This CDR3 region has 15 residues. V was pared by 7 bases and J by 2 bases, with 7 bases of the junction left unmatched. The CDR3 loop reads CASTSKTSGAYEQYF. The CDR3 coding sequence is TGTGCCAGCACTTCCAAGACTAGCGGGGCCTACGAGCAGTACTTC.